This TCR beta chain was documented in a study of Tregs in tolerant kidney transplant recipients. Study observations and caveats: Activated donor B cell expansion appeared to reveal the most relevant donor-specific TCRbeta repertoire. Findings come from small patient numbers and require larger validation. Some patients' samples used different primers over time, so nucleotide sequences weren't comparable.

About this clone itself: What it recognizes is unknown.

Profiling relied on immunoSEQ multiplex PCR, and the TCRdb table lists in-frame clones only, not all of them. The sample yields 75,000 to 100,000 clones, roughly 93% seen once. Mixed chimerism was transient after nonmyeloablative marrow transplants from related graft donors. CDR1 and CDR2 from the germline V gene are SGHRS and YFSETQ. This CDR3 comprises 16 residues. V was pared by 1 base and J by 1 base, with 6 bases of the junction left unmatched. This chain connects TRBV5-1 to TRBJ2-3, with 7 bases that match TRBD2. Sequencing used CD4+ T cells from blood (PBMCs), obtained 12 months after the transplant. This sequence originates from a human patient who received a combined kidney and bone marrow transplant. Some T cells may be the graft donor's. This CDR3 is CASSLPREAGTDTQYF. DNA of the CDR3: TGCGCCAGCAGCTTGCCACGGGAGGCGGGCACAGATACGCAGTATTTT.